The 30 T cell receptor beta chains given below trace back to one sample, sequenced in a study of graft-versus-host responses after intestinal transplantation. The antigens these receptors bind are not known. This table comes from immunoSEQ multiplex PCR, and its TCRdb copy is limited to in-frame clones, with some not included. The sample lists approximately 90,000 clones; roughly 80% were seen once. Sequenced here: unstimulated CD4+ T cells sorted from spleen or lymph node cells, sampled before intestinal transplant. These receptors all come from a human donor who received an intestinal transplant.

CDR3: CAWSPIDRGGETQYF. The CDR3 DNA sequence: TGTGCCTGGAGTCCCATTGACAGGGGGGGAGAGACCCAGTACTTC. The chain links TRBV30 to TRBJ2-5, with 9 bases that match TRBD1. With 2 bases clipped from V and 4 bases from J, the junction kept 8 bases outside the gene matches. Germline V lookup: CDR1 GTSNPN, CDR2 SVGIG (reference sequence). The CDR3 runs to 15 residues.

This chain's CDR3 is CASSDAGVGYNEQFF. The CDR3 nucleotides read TGTGCCAGCAGTGACGCGGGAGTTGGTTACAATGAGCAGTTCTTC. This sequence joins TRBV6-1 and TRBJ2-1, with 7 bases identical to TRBD2. Germline CDR1 MNHNS, CDR2 SASEGT. CDR3 length equals 15 residues. Germline trimming cut 3 bases from V and 4 bases from J; bases unmatched to any gene: 6.

The rearrangement uses TRBV28 and TRBJ2-3; D is unclear. The V gene lost 1 base and the J gene lost 1 base, with 6 bases spanning the gap. This CDR3 contains 14 residues. CDR1 and CDR2 from the germline V gene are MDHEN and SYDVKM. The CDR3 loop is CASSLLARTDTQYF. CDR3 coding DNA: TGTGCCAGCAGTTTATTAGCTCGCACAGATACGCAGTATTTT.

This chain connects TRBV7-2 to TRBJ2-7; 9 nucleotides match TRBD1. J was trimmed by 2 bases and V by 2 bases; bases with no gene match: 1. The CDR3 contains 14 residues. The germline gives CDR1 SGHTA, CDR2 FQGNSA. CDR3 in amino acids: CASSLRTGAYEQYF. The CDR3 DNA reads as TGTGCCAGCAGCTTAAGGACAGGGGCCTACGAGCAGTACTTC.

Points on this clone: The junction departs from the called germline gene at one end, perhaps through a read error. This sequence joins TRBV2 and TRBJ2-3; D remains unclear. This CDR3 region has 12 residues. Germline values: CDR1 SNHLY, CDR2 FYNNEI. CDR3 protein: CVSKQITDTQYF. CDR3 sequence (DNA): TGTGTCAGCAAACAAATCACAGATACGCAGTATTTT.

This sequence joins TRBV28 and TRBJ1-2; TRBD1 matches 8 bases. After removal of 1 base from V and 8 bases from J, the junction contained 6 bases not matched to a gene. The CDR3 is made up of 14 amino acids. The germline V gene encodes CDR1 MDHEN and CDR2 SYDVKM. CDR3 in amino acids: CASSLFLDRVGYTF. CDR3 DNA: TGTGCCAGCAGTTTATTCTTGGACAGGGTCGGCTACACCTTC.

This rearrangement joins TRBV9 to TRBJ1-5, with 8 bases lining up with TRBD1. J gave up 7 bases and V 4 bases, and 31 bases lay outside the gene matches. This CDR3 contains 22 residues. In germline, CDR1 is SGDLS, CDR2 YYNGEE. In DNA form, the CDR3 reads TGTGCCAGCAGCCCCTATGGACAGGGCAACCCTACAACGAGGGCCCTCTACCAGCCCCAGCATTTT. Residues: CASSPYGQGNPTTRALYQPQHF.

The chain has TRBV7-9 and TRBJ1-3; D perhaps matches TRBD1 (6 bases). Germline V gene sequence: CDR1 SEHNR, CDR2 FQNEAQ (reference sequence). The CDR3 length is 15 residues. Trimming shortened V by 1 base and J by 0 bases, and 7 bases separated the two germline ends. This CDR3 reads CASSLGDNSGNTIYF. The CDR3 region has the DNA TGTGCCAGCAGCTTAGGGGACAACTCTGGAAACACCATATATTTT.

CDR3 nucleotide sequence: TGTGCCAGCAGTGTGACTAGCGGGGGGGCGTCCGATACGCAGTATTTT. Translation: CASSVTSGGASDTQYF. V usage is TRBV6-1 and J usage is TRBJ2-3; TRBD2 matches at 14 bases. Germline V gene sequence: CDR1 MNHNS, CDR2 SASEGT. CDR3 length: 16 residues. V gave up 4 bases and J gave up 6 bases; unmatched junction bases: 6.

This clone was observed a single time. This rearrangement joins TRBV5-8 to TRBJ1-2; 8 nucleotides align to TRBD1. This CDR3 is 15 amino acids long. The ends lost 6 bases at V and 5 bases at J; junction bases unmatched: 12. Germline CDR1 and CDR2: SGHTS and YDEGEE. The CDR3 nucleotides are TGTGCCAGCATCAAATACAGGGGGAGAGGGTATGGCTACACCTTC. The encoded protein is CASIKYRGRGYGYTF.

This chain connects TRBV14 to TRBJ2-1; 11 positions agree with TRBD2. Per germline, CDR1 SGHDN and CDR2 FVKESK. The CDR3 sequence is 14 residues long. The V segment lost 3 bases and the J segment 13 bases; nucleotides outside the gene matches: 8. The CDR3 region has the DNA TGTGCCAGCAGCCAGTGGTTAGCGGGAGGGCCCCAGTTCTTC. As protein: CASSQWLAGGPQFF.

The rearrangement joins TRBV5-1 to TRBJ1-2; 7 bases are shared with TRBD1. With 4 bases clipped from V and 5 bases from J, the junction kept 2 bases outside the gene matches. The length of the CDR3 is 12 residues. The germline V gene encodes CDR1 SGHRS and CDR2 YFSETQ. CDR3 region: CASSPTGYGYTF. The CDR3 coding sequence is TGCGCCAGCAGCCCGACAGGGTATGGCTACACCTTC.

This clone was observed a few times. CDR3 in amino acids: CSVGGQGEGANEKLFF. CDR3 nucleotide sequence: TGCAGCGTTGGTGGACAGGGCGAGGGAGCTAATGAAAAACTGTTTTTT. The chain links TRBV29-1 to TRBJ1-4, with 8 bases lining up with TRBD1. The CDR3 contains 16 residues. V shed 4 bases and J 3 bases; nucleotides not matched to a gene: 10. The germline gives CDR1 SQVTM, CDR2 ANQGSEA.

CDR3 protein: CASSLEGGSPLHF. The CDR3 DNA reads as TGTGCCAGCAGCTTAGAAGGGGGCTCACCCCTCCACTTT. V is TRBV7-9 and J is TRBJ1-6; 7 nucleotides match TRBD1. V trimming: 1 base; J trimming: 10 bases; junction bases outside the gene matches: 1. The germline CDR1 and CDR2 sequences are SEHNR and FQNEAQ (reference sequence). The CDR3 has 13 amino acids.

The chain couples TRBV10-3 to TRBJ1-3; D may be TRBD1 (6 bases). V was cut by 0 bases and J by 3 bases, with 9 bases left in between. This CDR3 is 15 amino acids long. CDR1 and CDR2 from the germline V gene are ENHRY and SYGVKD. CDR3: CAISESGTNGNTIYF. DNA of the CDR3: TGTGCCATCAGTGAGTCTGGGACAAATGGAAACACCATATATTTT.

The chain joins TRBV18 to TRBJ1-1, with D perhaps matching TRBD1 (6 bases). Trimming pared 6 bases from V and 1 base from J, leaving 18 bases between. This CDR3 contains 16 residues. CDR1 is KGHSH, CDR2 LQKENI, per germline. The CDR3 spells CASSPSRGLGNTEAFF. Here the CDR3 DNA reads TGTGCCAGCTCTCCCAGCAGGGGCCTGGGGAACACTGAAGCTTTCTTT.

This chain connects TRBV28 to TRBJ1-5; 8 bases map to TRBD1. Germline values: CDR1 MDHEN, CDR2 SYDVKM. J gave up 2 bases and V 2 bases, and 5 bases lay outside the gene matches. The CDR3 runs 16 residues. CDR3 residues: CASSLDRGGGNQPQHF. CDR3 nucleotide sequence: TGTGCCAGCAGTTTAGACAGGGGAGGGGGCAATCAGCCCCAGCATTTT.

V usage is TRBV28 and J usage is TRBJ2-5, with TRBD1 identical over 8 bases. With V trimmed by 4 bases and J by 5 bases, 9 bases remained unmatched. The CDR3 runs to 15 residues. Germline CDR1 MDHEN, CDR2 SYDVKM. The CDR3 DNA sequence: TGTGCCAGCAGTTCTCCAGGGGGCGAATTGGAGACCCAGTACTTC. It translates to CASSSPGGELETQYF.

Only a few counts were recorded for this clone. The genes are TRBV4-2 and TRBJ2-3, with a weak D call TRBD1 (5 bases). The CDR3 consists of 16 residues. The V end was cut by 1 base, the J end by 3 bases, with 14 bases between. Germline assignment: CDR1 LGHNA and CDR2 YNFKEQ. The CDR3 spells CASSQGSGQRTDTQYF. The CDR3 bases are TGTGCCAGCAGCCAAGGGTCAGGGCAACGGACAGATACGCAGTATTTT.

J is TRBJ1-1 and V is TRBV14; D remains unclear. V was clipped by 1 base and J by 1 base, with 4 bases between them. Germline-derived CDR1 and CDR2 are SGHDN and FVKESK. This CDR3 comprises 13 residues. This CDR3 is CASSQARNTEAFF. For the CDR3, the DNA is TGTGCCAGCAGCCAAGCTCGGAACACTGAAGCTTTCTTT.

V is TRBV6-1 and J is TRBJ2-2, with 10 bases that match TRBD2. Per the germline V gene, CDR1 is MNHNS and CDR2 is SASEGT. The CDR3 contains 16 residues. J gave up 3 bases and V 4 bases, and 5 bases lay outside the gene matches. CDR3 in DNA: TGTGCCAGCAGTGCAGGGCTAGCGGGAGACACCGGGGAGCTGTTTTTT. It specifies CASSAGLAGDTGELFF.

This clone was seen only once. This rearrangement joins TRBV4-2 to TRBJ2-1; 11 positions match TRBD2. The CDR3 runs 18 residues. Trimming removed 3 bases from V and 8 bases from J; junction bases left unmatched: 15. From germline, CDR1 is LGHNA and CDR2 YNFKEQ. CDR3 sequence: CASSQVTSGGLPWDEQFF. For the CDR3, the DNA is TGTGCCAGCAGCCAGGTAACTAGCGGGGGCCTCCCCTGGGATGAGCAGTTCTTC.

The chain has TRBV28 and TRBJ2-1; TRBD1 matches at 7 bases. With 4 bases clipped from V and 10 bases from J, the junction kept 13 bases outside the gene matches. Germline CDR1 and CDR2: MDHEN and SYDVKM. The CDR3 spans 15 residues. The CDR3 DNA follows: TGTGCCAGCAGTTCCTCGCGACAGGGAATAAGGGAGCAGTTCTTC. Its protein product is CASSSSRQGIREQFF. Complete variable domain (other parts from reference TRBV28 and TRBJ2-1): DVKVTQSSRYLVKRTGEKVFLECVQDMDHENMFWYRQDPGLGLRLIYFSYDVKMKEKGDIPEGYSVSREKKERFSLILESASTNQTSMYLCASSSSRQGIREQFFGPGTRLTVL.

The genes are TRBV18 and TRBJ2-7; D is unresolved. CDR3 size: 12 residues. Trimming removed 2 bases at V and 4 bases at J, with 6 bases between. The germline CDR1 and CDR2 sequences are KGHSH and LQKENI. For the CDR3, the DNA is TGTGCCAGCTCACCAGAGATGTACGAGCAGTACTTC. This sequence encodes CASSPEMYEQYF.

This chain links TRBV6-5 with TRBJ2-7; 8 bases line up with TRBD2. This CDR3 spans 14 amino acids. The trim removed 5 bases at V and 4 bases at J, leaving 7 bases unmatched. Germline loops: CDR1 MNHEY, CDR2 SVGAGI. The CDR3 protein is CASSPREGLYEQYF. The CDR3 coding sequence is TGTGCCAGCAGTCCACGGGAGGGGCTGTACGAGCAGTACTTC.

The chain has TRBV10-3 and TRBJ2-3; TRBD2 agrees at 12 bases. V shed 0 bases and J 0 bases; nucleotides not matched to a gene: 10. Germline CDR1 and CDR2: ENHRY and SYGVKD. The CDR3 contains 20 residues. DNA for the CDR3: TGTGCCATCAGTGAGTCCACTAGCGGGGGGTCAAGGACTAGCACAGATACGCAGTATTTT. It codes for CAISESTSGGSRTSTDTQYF.

This rearrangement joins TRBV7-9 to TRBJ1-5; 8 positions agree with TRBD1. The CDR3 has 15 residues. V was pared by 5 bases and J by 0 bases, with 3 bases of the junction left unmatched. Germline CDR1 is SEHNR and CDR2 is FQNEAQ (reference sequence). CDR3 bases: TGTGCCAGCAGCCGGACAGGGAATAGCAATCAGCCCCAGCATTTT. This encodes CASSRTGNSNQPQHF. Combining the CDR3 with reference TRBV7-9 and TRBJ1-5 gives the whole variable domain DTGVSQNPRHKITKRGQNVTFRCDPISEHNRLYWYRQTLGQGPEFLTYFQNEAQLEKSRLLSDRFSAERPKGSFSTLEIQRTEQGDSAMYLCASSRTGNSNQPQHFGDGTRLSIL.

This clone came up once. Here the CDR3 reads CASSLGGGAGGRLDEQYF. CDR3 in DNA: TGTGCCAGCAGCTTAGGAGGTGGAGCGGGGGGCCGTTTGGACGAGCAGTACTTC. This chain joins TRBV7-9 and TRBJ2-5; 9 bases fit TRBD2. The DNA end favors TRBJ2-7, so the J call may be wrong. The CDR3 runs to 18 residues. Per the germline V gene, CDR1 is SEHNR and CDR2 is FQNEAQ (reference sequence).

The chain carries TRBV4-2 and TRBJ2-1; tentative D call: TRBD2 (6 bases). With 4 bases removed from V and 8 bases from J, the gap between germline ends came to 15 bases. This CDR3 is built from 14 residues. Germline CDR1 reads LGHNA; CDR2 reads YNFKEQ. CDR3 DNA sequence: TGTGCCAGCAGCCCACGGGGGAGTAGGGATGAGCAGTTCTTC. Protein: CASSPRGSRDEQFF.

The rearrangement links TRBV15 to TRBJ1-5; D remains ambiguous. The CDR3 runs to 13 residues. V was cut by 6 bases and J by 3 bases, with 9 bases left in between. The germline CDR1 and CDR2 sequences are LNHNV and YYDKDF (reference sequence). The CDR3 DNA reads as TGTGCCACCAGTATACAAGTCAATCAGCCCCAGCATTTT. It translates to CATSIQVNQPQHF.